The following is a TCR beta chain sequence with its context. The CDR3 runs to 16 residues. Germline CDR1 is LNHNV and CDR2 is YYDKDF (reference sequence). The sample originates from a study of T cells expressing NK-cell markers. TCRdb reanalyzed the 5' RACE reads and collapses them to one entry per CDR3 protein, without DNA. The table for this sample gives about 180,000 distinct CDR3 sequences. J is TRBJ1-1 and V is TRBV15; the D gene TCRdb calls, TRBD1, cannot be checked with no DNA. Sequencing input: blood T cells: a sorted CD56 or NKG2C T cell subset, CD4+ or CD8+ T cells, or bulk PBMC T cells (not recorded which). The TCR was taken from a man aged 18 to 69 in good health. The CDR3 region is CATSRDRGPVNTEAFF. Supplemented by reference TRBV15 and TRBJ1-1, the full variable domain reads DAMVIQNPRYQVTQFGKPVTLSCSQTLNHNVMYWYQQKSSQAPKLLFHYYDKDFNNEADTPDNFQSRRPNTSFCFLDIRSPGLGDTAMYLCATSRDRGPVNTEAFFGQGTRLTVV.